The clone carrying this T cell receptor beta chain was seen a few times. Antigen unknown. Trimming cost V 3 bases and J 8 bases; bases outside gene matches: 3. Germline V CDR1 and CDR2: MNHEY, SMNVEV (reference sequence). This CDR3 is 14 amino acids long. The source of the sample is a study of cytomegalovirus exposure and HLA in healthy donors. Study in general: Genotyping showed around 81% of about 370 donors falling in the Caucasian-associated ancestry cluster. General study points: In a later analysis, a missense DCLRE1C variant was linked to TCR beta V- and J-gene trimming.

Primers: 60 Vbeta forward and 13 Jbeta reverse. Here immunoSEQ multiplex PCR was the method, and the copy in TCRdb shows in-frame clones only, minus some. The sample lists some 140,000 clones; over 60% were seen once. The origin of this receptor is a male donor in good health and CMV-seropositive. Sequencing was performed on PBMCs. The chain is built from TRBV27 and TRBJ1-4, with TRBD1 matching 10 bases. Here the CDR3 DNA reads TGTGCCAGCAGTTTGACAGGGGGCTTAGAAAAACTGTTTTTT. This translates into CASSLTGGLEKLFF.